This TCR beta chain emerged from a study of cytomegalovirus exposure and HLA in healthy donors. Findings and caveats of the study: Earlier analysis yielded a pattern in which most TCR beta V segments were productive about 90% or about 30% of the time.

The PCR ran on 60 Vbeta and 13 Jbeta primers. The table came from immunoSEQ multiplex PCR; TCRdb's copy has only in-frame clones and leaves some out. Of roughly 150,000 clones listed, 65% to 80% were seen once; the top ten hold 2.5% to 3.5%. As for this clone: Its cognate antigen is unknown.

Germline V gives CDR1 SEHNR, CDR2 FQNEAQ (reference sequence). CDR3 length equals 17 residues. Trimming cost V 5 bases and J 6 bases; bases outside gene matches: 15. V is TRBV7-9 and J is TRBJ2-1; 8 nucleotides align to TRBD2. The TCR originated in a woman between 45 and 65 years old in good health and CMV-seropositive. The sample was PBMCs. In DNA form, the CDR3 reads TGTGCCAGCAGCACAACACAGCCTGGACTAGCAACCAATGAGCAGTTCTTC. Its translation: CASSTTQPGLATNEQFF.